These 16 T cell receptor beta chains share one sample of origin, sequenced in a study of blood T cell repertoires in COVID-19. Sequenced by immunoSEQ multiplex PCR; TCRdb stores in-frame clones only, minus some. In the table there are 450,000 to 500,000 clones, approximately 90% of which are singletons. The material sequenced was PBMCs or T cells enriched from blood (not recorded which). The receptors come from a woman between 18 and 30 years old who had recovered from COVID-19.

The chain has TRBV19 and TRBJ1-5, with 9 bases matching TRBD1. Looked up from germline, CDR1 is LNHDA and CDR2 is SQIVND (reference sequence). J gave up 9 bases and V 3 bases, and 6 bases lay outside the gene matches. CDR3 length: 14 amino acids. DNA for the CDR3: TGTGCCAGTAGTATCCGACAGGGGGAAAGGCCCCAGCATTTT. This sequence encodes CASSIRQGERPQHF.

This sequence joins TRBV2 and TRBJ2-1; 9 nucleotides match TRBD2. V shed 6 bases and J 8 bases; nucleotides not matched to a gene: 5. From germline, CDR1 is SNHLY and CDR2 FYNNEI. The CDR3 runs to 13 residues. CDR3 region: CASRRTSVDEQFF. The CDR3 nucleotides are TGTGCCAGCAGGCGGACTAGCGTGGATGAGCAGTTCTTC.

The genes are TRBV5-6 and TRBJ2-1; a possible D gene is TRBD1 (6 bases). V dropped 5 bases and J dropped 4 bases, with 10 bases sitting between them. This CDR3 is 13 amino acids long. Germline CDR1 reads SGHDT; CDR2 reads YYEEEE. CDR3 sequence: CASRQGQYNEQFF. The CDR3 DNA reads TGTGCCAGCAGGCAAGGACAGTACAATGAGCAGTTCTTC.

The chain carries TRBV19 and TRBJ2-2; 13 bases map to TRBD2. The V gene end was trimmed by 9 bases and the J gene end by 3 bases; junction bases not matched to a gene: 10. The CDR3 loop spans 17 amino acids. The germline V gene encodes CDR1 LNHDA and CDR2 SQIVND (reference sequence). CDR3 in DNA: TGTGCCAGCACCGCCGGGACTAGCGGGGAGTACACCGGGGAGCTGTTTTTT. Residues: CASTAGTSGEYTGELFF.

The rearrangement joins TRBV5-1 to TRBJ2-1, with 12 bases matching TRBD2. Looked up from germline, CDR1 is SGHRS and CDR2 is YFSETQ. This CDR3 is built from 15 residues. The V and J ends lost 4 bases and 9 bases, in that order; junction bases with no gene match: 8. The CDR3 sequence is CASSPLAGGLGEQFF. Here the CDR3 DNA reads TGCGCCAGCAGCCCACTAGCGGGGGGCCTGGGTGAGCAGTTCTTC.

This chain joins TRBV11-3 and TRBJ2-1; tentative D call: TRBD2 (5 bases). The V gene's germline CDR1 is SGHNT and CDR2 YENEEA. CDR3 length: 17 amino acids. V gave up 0 bases and J gave up 9 bases, with 21 bases separating them. The CDR3 here is CASSLEYYSSDGVEQFF. The CDR3 region has the DNA TGTGCCAGCAGCTTAGAATACTACTCGAGTGACGGGGTTGAGCAGTTCTTC.

The rearrangement uses TRBV30 and TRBJ1-3, with 8 bases matching TRBD1. The CDR3 contains 14 residues. Germline assignment: CDR1 GTSNPN and CDR2 SVGIG (reference sequence). The ends lost 1 base at V and 2 bases at J; junction bases unmatched: 1. The CDR3 DNA reads as TGTGCCTGGAGTGCGGGACAGGCTGGAAACACCATATATTTT. This encodes CAWSAGQAGNTIYF.

V and J are TRBV13 and TRBJ1-3; tentative D call: TRBD1 (6 bases). The CDR3 loop spans 16 amino acids. Trimming took off 5 bases at V and 2 bases at J, with 16 bases between the two ends. The germline gives CDR1 PRHDT, CDR2 FYEKMQ (reference sequence). The CDR3 reads CASSLYRDTAGNTIYF. The CDR3 region has the DNA TGTGCCAGCAGCCTATACCGGGACACCGCTGGAAACACCATATATTTT.

The chain carries TRBV18 and TRBJ2-3, with 9 bases aligning to TRBD2. The germline V gene encodes CDR1 KGHSH and CDR2 LQKENI. V lost 2 bases, J lost 2 bases, and 11 bases stayed unmatched. The CDR3 has 18 residues. The CDR3 DNA follows: TGTGCCAGCTCACCAAAGGTGGGCGCGGGGGGGCACACAGATACGCAGTATTTT. The encoded protein is CASSPKVGAGGHTDTQYF.

The rearrangement links TRBV20-1 to TRBJ2-7; 7 bases are shared with TRBD2. This CDR3 has 15 amino acids. Trimming took 3 bases from V and 0 from J; bases not matched to a gene: 8. Per the germline V gene, CDR1 is DFQATT and CDR2 is SNEGSKA (reference sequence). This CDR3 is CSASSGGILSYEQYF. Written as DNA, the CDR3 is TGCAGTGCTAGTTCGGGGGGAATCCTCTCCTACGAGCAGTACTTC.

The V and J genes are TRBV7-8 and TRBJ1-1, with D possibly TRBD1 on 5 matching bases. V was trimmed by 0 bases and J by 1 base, leaving 9 bases between them. Germline CDR1 is SGHVS and CDR2 is FQNEAQ. The CDR3 covers 15 residues. CDR3 sequence: CASSLARGTNTEAFF. In nucleotides, the CDR3 is TGTGCCAGCAGCTTAGCGCGGGGGACGAACACTGAAGCTTTCTTT.

V gene TRBV14 combines with J gene TRBJ1-6, with D possibly TRBD1 on 5 matching bases. Trimming left V 6 bases short and J 4 bases short, with 13 bases between. Germline V lookup: CDR1 SGHDN, CDR2 FVKESK. The CDR3 consists of 15 residues. The CDR3 nucleotides are TGTGCCAGCAGTACCAGGACACTTTATAATTCACCCCTCCACTTT. Translation gives CASSTRTLYNSPLHF.

The chain is built from TRBV7-9 and TRBJ2-4, with 7 bases that match TRBD1. Germline CDR1 and CDR2: SEHNR and FQNEAQ (reference sequence). V lost 5 bases, J lost 0 bases, and 10 bases stayed unmatched. CDR3 length: 17 residues. CDR3 protein: CASSPVGQLLAKNIQYF. The CDR3 nucleotides are TGTGCCAGCAGCCCCGTGGGACAGCTTCTAGCCAAAAACATTCAGTACTTC.

The V gene is TRBV5-1, the J gene TRBJ2-3; D is unclear. Germline V gene data show CDR1 as SGHRS and CDR2 as YFSETQ. V lost 4 bases, J lost 1 base, and 10 bases lay in between. This CDR3 is built from 14 residues. CDR3 in amino acids: CASSRLVGTDTQYF. The DNA for the CDR3 is TGCGCCAGCAGCCGACTGGTGGGCACAGATACGCAGTATTTT.

V usage is TRBV5-4 and J usage is TRBJ1-1; D uncertain. This CDR3 is 14 amino acids long. Trimming cost V 0 bases and J 4 bases, with 10 bases left between them. CDR1 SGHNT and CDR2 YYREEE come from the germline V gene (reference sequence). CDR3 residues: CASSLERVGTEAFF. CDR3 bases: TGTGCCAGCAGCTTGGAGCGAGTTGGCACTGAAGCTTTCTTT.

This chain uses TRBV5-1 with TRBJ2-5; tentatively, D is TRBD2 (6 bases). Germline-derived CDR1 and CDR2 are SGHRS and YFSETQ. Trimming stripped 4 bases from V and 0 bases from J, with 10 bases between. The CDR3 is made up of 14 amino acids. This CDR3 reads CASSGGSYQETQYF. The CDR3 nucleotides are TGCGCCAGCAGCGGGGGGAGCTACCAAGAGACCCAGTACTTC.